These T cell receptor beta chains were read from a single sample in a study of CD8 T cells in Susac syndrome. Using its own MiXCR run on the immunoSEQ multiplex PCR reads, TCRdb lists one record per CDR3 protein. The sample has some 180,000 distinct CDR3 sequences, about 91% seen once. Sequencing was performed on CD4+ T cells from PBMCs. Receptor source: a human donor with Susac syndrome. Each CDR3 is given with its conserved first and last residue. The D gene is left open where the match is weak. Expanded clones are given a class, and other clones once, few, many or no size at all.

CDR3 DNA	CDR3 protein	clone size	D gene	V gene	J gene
TGCAGTGCTATTCTACACAGCAGGTTCAGTGGAAACACCATATATTTT	CSAILHSRFSGNTIYF	-	-	TRBV20-1	TRBJ1-3
TGTGCCAGCAGTGATCGACTCCGACTAGTCCAAGAGACCCAGTACTTC	CASSDRLRLVQETQYF	-	-	TRBV2	TRBJ2-5
TGTGCCAGCAGCCAAGGGGGCGTCTCCAAGGAGCAGTACTTC	CASSQGGVSKEQYF	-	-	TRBV3-1	TRBJ2-7
TGTGCCAGCAGTTACGGTAGCGGGGGGGCTGTCGGGGAGCTGTTTTTT	CASSYGSGGAVGELFF	-	TRBD2	TRBV6-5	TRBJ2-2
TGTGCCAGCTCCCCTAATAGCGGGAGACAAGAGACCCAGTACTTC	CASSPNSGRQETQYF	-	TRBD2	TRBV18	TRBJ2-5
TGTGCCAGCAGTGACCGCCGGGACTACAGCTACGAGCAGTACTTC	CASSDRRDYSYEQYF	-	TRBD2	TRBV2	TRBJ2-7
TGTGCCAGCAGCCGAGACCGGGACTACTCCTACGAGCAGTACTTC	CASSRDRDYSYEQYF	-	TRBD2	TRBV7-8	TRBJ2-7
TGTGCCTGGAGTGTAGGGACATTCGTAACAGAAGCTTTCTTT	CAWSVGTFVTEAFF	-	-	TRBV30	TRBJ1-1
TGTGCCTGGAGTAATATACAGACGGGAGGATACACCTTC	CAWSNIQTGGYTF	-	-	TRBV30	TRBJ1-2
TGTGCCAGCAGCCCACAAGGGTCGGGGGTGCATGAGCAGTTCTTC	CASSPQGSGVHEQFF	-	-	TRBV11-1	TRBJ2-1
TGTGCCAGCAGCCCCGCTTCGGGACAGGGGCTGCGCTACACCTTC	CASSPASGQGLRYTF	-	TRBD1	TRBV7-9	TRBJ1-2
TGTGCCACCAGCAGAGATATGGTCTCCCGAGAGACCCAGTACTTC	CATSRDMVSRETQYF	-	-	TRBV15	TRBJ2-5
TGTGCCGTTCCCGGGACAGGGAACGGGCAGTACTTC	CAVPGTGNGQYF	-	TRBD1	TRBV15	TRBJ2-7
TGTGCCAGCAGCTTCGACGGGGGAAACACCATATATTTT	CASSFDGGNTIYF	-	-	TRBV7-9	TRBJ1-3
TGTGCCAGCAGCTTAGTGCGGTCTAGCGGGGGACTTAGCACAGATACGCAGTATTTT	CASSLVRSSGGLSTDTQYF	-	TRBD2	TRBV11-2	TRBJ2-3
TGTGCCAGCAGCTTTTCGGGCAGGGGTTACACTGAAGCTTTCTTT	CASSFSGRGYTEAFF	once	-	TRBV5-6	TRBJ1-1
TGTGCCAGCAGCTGGACACAGGCGGGGGGGGCAGATACGCAGTATTTT	CASSWTQAGGADTQYF	-	TRBD2	TRBV11-2	TRBJ2-3
TGTGCCACCGGGGGACCCAGCGCAGATACGCAGTATTTT	CATGGPSADTQYF	-	-	TRBV6-6	TRBJ2-3
TGTGCCAGCAGCCCTGACAGAAGAGAGCAGTACTTC	CASSPDRREQYF	-	-	TRBV11-2	TRBJ2-7
TGCAGTGCCGTCGTTGGGACTAGCGGATACAATGAGCAGTTCTTC	CSAVVGTSGYNEQFF	once	TRBD2	TRBV20-1	TRBJ2-1